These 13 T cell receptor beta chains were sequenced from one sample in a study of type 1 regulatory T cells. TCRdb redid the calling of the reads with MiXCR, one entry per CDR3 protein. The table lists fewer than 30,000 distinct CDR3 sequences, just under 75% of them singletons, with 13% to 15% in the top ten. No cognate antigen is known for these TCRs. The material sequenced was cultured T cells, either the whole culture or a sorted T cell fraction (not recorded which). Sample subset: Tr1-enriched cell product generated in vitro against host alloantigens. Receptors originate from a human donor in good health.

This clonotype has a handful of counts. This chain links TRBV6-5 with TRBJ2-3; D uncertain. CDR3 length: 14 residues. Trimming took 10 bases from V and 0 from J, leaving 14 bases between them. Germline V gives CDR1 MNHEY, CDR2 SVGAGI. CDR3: CATANRLSTDTQYF. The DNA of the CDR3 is TGTGCCACCGCGAACCGTCTTAGCACAGATACGCAGTATTTT.

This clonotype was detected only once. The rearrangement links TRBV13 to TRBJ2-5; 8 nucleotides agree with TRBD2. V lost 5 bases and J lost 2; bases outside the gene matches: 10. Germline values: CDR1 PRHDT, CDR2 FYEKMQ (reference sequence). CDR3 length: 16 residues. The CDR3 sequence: CASSPAGERGQETQYF. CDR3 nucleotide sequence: TGTGCCAGCAGCCCCGCCGGAGAGCGGGGGCAAGAGACCCAGTACTTC. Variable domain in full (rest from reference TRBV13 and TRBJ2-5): AAGVIQSPRHLIKEKRETATLKCYPIPRHDTVYWYQQGPGQDPQFLISFYEKMQSDKGSIPDRFSAQQFSDYHSELNMSSLELGDSALYFCASSPAGERGQETQYFGPGTRLLVL.

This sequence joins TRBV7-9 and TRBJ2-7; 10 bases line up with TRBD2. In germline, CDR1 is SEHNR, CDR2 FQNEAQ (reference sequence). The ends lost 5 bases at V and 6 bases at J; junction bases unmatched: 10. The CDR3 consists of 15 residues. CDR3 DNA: TGTGCCAGCAGCACCCAGCTAGCGGGGGCTCGCGAGCAGTACTTC. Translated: CASSTQLAGAREQYF.

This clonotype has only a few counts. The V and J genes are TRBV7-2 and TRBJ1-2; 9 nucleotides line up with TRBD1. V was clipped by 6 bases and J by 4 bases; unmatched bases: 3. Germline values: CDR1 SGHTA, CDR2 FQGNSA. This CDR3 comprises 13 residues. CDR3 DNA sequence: TGTGCCAGCAGTCGGGACAGGGCCTATGGCTACACCTTC. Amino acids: CASSRDRAYGYTF.

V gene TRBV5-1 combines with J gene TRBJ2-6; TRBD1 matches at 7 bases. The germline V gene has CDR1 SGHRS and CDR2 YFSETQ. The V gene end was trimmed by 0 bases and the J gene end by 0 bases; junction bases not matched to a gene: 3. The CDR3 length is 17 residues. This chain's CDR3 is CASSLAGTASGANVLTF. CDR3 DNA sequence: TGCGCCAGCAGCTTGGCCGGGACAGCCTCTGGGGCCAACGTCCTGACTTTC.

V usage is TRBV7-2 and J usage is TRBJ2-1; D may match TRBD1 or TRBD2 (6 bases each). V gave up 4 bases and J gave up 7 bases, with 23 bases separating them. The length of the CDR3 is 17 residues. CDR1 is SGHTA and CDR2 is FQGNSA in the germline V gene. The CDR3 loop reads CASSSIGFPGALNEQFF. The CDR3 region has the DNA TGTGCCAGCAGCTCTATAGGGTTCCCGGGGGCCTTAAATGAGCAGTTCTTC.

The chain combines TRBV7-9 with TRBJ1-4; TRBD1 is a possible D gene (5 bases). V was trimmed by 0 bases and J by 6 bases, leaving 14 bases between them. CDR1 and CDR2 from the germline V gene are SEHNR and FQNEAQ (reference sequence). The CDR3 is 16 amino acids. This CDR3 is CASSLANAGIYEKLFF. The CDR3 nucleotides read TGTGCCAGCAGCTTAGCGAATGCAGGGATATATGAAAAACTGTTTTTT.

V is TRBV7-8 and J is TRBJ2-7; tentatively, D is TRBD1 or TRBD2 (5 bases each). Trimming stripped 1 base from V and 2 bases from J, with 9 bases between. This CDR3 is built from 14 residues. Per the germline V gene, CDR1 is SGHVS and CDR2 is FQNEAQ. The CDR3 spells CASSLVGVAYEQYF. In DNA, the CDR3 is TGTGCCAGCAGCTTAGTGGGGGTGGCCTACGAGCAGTACTTC.

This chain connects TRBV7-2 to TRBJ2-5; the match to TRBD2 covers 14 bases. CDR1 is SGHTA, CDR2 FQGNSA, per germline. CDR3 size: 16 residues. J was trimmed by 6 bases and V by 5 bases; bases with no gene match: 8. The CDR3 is CASSQRLAGGAKTQYF. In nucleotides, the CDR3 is TGTGCCAGCAGCCAAAGACTAGCGGGGGGGGCGAAGACCCAGTACTTC.

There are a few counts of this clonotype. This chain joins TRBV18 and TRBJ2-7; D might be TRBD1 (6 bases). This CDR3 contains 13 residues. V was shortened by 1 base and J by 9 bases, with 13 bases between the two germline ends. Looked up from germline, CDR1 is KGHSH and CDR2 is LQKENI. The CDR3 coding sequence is TGTGCCAGCTCACCACAACAGGGTTTCGGGCAGTACTTC. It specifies CASSPQQGFGQYF.

CDR3 DNA sequence: TGCGCCAGCAGCTTGGTCCTGGGGGGAATGAACACTGAAGCTTTCTTT. This encodes CASSLVLGGMNTEAFF. This chain connects TRBV5-1 to TRBJ1-1, with D possibly TRBD1 on 5 matching bases. The CDR3 extends over 16 amino acids. Between the trimmed V and J ends, which lost 0 bases and 0 bases, there was a span of 12 bases. Germline V gene sequence: CDR1 SGHRS, CDR2 YFSETQ.

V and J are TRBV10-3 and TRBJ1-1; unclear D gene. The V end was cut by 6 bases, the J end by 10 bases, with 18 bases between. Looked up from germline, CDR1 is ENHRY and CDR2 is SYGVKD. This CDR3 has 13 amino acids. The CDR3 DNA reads TGTGCCATCAGAGGCTACAGCGAGTTGGCAGCTTTCTTT. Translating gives CAIRGYSELAAFF.

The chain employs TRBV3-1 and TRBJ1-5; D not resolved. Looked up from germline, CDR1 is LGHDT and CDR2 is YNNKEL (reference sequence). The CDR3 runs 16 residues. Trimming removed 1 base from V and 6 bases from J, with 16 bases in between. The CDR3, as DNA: TGTGCCAGCAGCCAAGCTGGGAACATAGGTGGTCAGCCCCAGCATTTT. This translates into CASSQAGNIGGQPQHF.